This T cell receptor beta chain was captured in a study of tumor and adjacent non-tumor tissue in lung cancer. The overall study: There were roughly 11 adenocarcinoma, a couple of squamous cell carcinoma and 1 small cell lung cancer cases.

On this clonotype: The antigen is undetermined. The conserved closing phenylalanine or tryptophan is absent in this CDR3, likely reflecting a read error.

The library came from three nested PCR rounds adapted from ARM-PCR protocols. TCRdb passed the multiplex PCR reads through MiXCR, listing each CDR3 protein once. The sample consists of approximately 62,000 distinct CDR3 sequences, about 56% of them appearing once. Deletions cut 5 bases from V and 9 bases from J, with 13 bases between. The CDR3 covers 12 residues. Germline CDR1 and CDR2: SGHAT and FQDESV (reference sequence). RNA was extracted from bulk tissue without any cell sorting. Distant lung tissue was collected more than 3 cm away from the tumor edge. Points from the study as a whole: Tumor TCR diversity, when higher, was linked to shorter survival. Significantly higher TCR diversity was found in tumor than normal lung.

The specimen sequenced was distant non-tumor lung tissue. This TCR derives from a man aged 65-85 years with non-small cell lung cancer. The V gene is TRBV11-1, the J gene TRBJ1-2, with D possibly being TRBD1 (5 bases). CDR3 protein: CASSPDSPRYTL. In DNA form, the CDR3 reads TGTGCCAGCAGCCCCGACAGTCCACGCTACACCTTA.